Sequencing of this TCR beta chain was carried out in a study of T cell clonotyping in hematopoietic cell transplantation. Study-level points and caveats: Higher Inverse Simpson Index values in graft donor and pretransplant recipient predicted broader posttransplant TCR diversity.

Regarding time point: recipient sample about 28 days before transplant, after cytoreduction. Germline V CDR1 and CDR2: MDHEN, SYDVKM. Between the trimmed V and J ends, which lost 3 bases and 3 bases, there was a span of 6 bases. The CDR3 has 13 residues. Generated by immunoSEQ multiplex PCR, the TCRdb table keeps only in-frame clones and is missing some. The repertoire consists of 25,000 to 35,000 clones, with around 70% occurring once and the leading ten covering approximately 5.9%. Remarks on this clone: Its antigen is not identified.

The source material was peripheral blood mononuclear cells, sampled before stem cell transplant. This TCR was recovered from a man between 45 and 60 years old with myelodysplastic syndrome. Some clones in this sample may be carry-over from other donors' samples. The chain recombines TRBV28 with TRBJ2-1, with D unclear. CDR3 protein: CASSFLSYNEQFF. Written as DNA, the CDR3 is TGTGCCAGCAGTTTCCTCAGCTACAATGAGCAGTTCTTC.